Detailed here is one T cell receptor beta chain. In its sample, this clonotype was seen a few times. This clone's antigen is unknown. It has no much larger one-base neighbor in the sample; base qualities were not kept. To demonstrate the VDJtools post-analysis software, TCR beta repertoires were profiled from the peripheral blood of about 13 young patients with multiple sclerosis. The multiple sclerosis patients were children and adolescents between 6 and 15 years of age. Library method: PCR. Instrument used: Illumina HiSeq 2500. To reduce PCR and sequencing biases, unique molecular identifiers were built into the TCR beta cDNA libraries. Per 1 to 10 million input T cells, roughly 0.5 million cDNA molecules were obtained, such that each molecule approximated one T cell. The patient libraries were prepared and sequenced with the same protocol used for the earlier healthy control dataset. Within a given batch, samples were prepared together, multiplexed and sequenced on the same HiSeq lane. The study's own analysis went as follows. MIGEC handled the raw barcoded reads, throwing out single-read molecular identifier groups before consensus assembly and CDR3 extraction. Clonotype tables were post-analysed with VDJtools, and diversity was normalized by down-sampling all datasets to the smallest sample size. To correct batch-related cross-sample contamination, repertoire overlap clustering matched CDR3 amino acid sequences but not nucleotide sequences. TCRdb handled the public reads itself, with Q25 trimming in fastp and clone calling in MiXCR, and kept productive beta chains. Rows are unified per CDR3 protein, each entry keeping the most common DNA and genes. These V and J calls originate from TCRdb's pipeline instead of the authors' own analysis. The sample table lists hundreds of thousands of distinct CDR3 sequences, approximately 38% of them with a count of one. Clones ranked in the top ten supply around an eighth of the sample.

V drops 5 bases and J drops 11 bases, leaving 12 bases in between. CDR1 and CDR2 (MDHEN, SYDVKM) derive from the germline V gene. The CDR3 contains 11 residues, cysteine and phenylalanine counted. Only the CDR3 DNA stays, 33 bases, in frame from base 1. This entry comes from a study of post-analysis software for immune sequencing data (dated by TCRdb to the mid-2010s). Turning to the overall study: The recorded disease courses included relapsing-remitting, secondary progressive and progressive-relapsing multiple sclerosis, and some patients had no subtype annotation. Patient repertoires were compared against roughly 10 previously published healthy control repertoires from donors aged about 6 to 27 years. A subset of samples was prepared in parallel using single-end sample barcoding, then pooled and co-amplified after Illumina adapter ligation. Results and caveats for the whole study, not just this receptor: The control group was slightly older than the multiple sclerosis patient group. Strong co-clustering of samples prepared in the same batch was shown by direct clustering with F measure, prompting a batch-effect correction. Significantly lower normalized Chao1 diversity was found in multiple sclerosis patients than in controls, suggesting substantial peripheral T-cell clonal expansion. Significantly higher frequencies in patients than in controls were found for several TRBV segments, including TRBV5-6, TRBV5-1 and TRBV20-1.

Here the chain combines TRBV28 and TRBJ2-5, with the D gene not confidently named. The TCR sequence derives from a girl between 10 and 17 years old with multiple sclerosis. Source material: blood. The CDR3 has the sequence CASSTPNEQYF. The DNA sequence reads TGTGCCAGCAGTACCCCAAATGAGCAGTACTTC.